The 29 T cell receptor beta chains listed next were all sequenced from one sample in a study of cytomegalovirus exposure and HLA in healthy donors. The assay was immunoSEQ multiplex PCR, and TCRdb's table has in-frame clones only and misses some. The table lists some 83,000 clones, 94% of them singletons, with over 2% in the top ten. The sequenced material came from PBMCs. These TCRs come from a woman between 18 and 29 years old in good health and CMV-seronegative.

This chain links TRBV7-2 with TRBJ2-1, with D tentatively TRBD1 (5 bases). The CDR3 has 14 residues. V shed 1 base and J shed 8 bases, with 12 bases lying between them. Germline V CDR1 and CDR2: SGHTA, FQGNSA. The CDR3 region has the DNA TGTGCCAGCAGCTTAGAAGGGGCCGCGGATGAGCAGTTCTTC. As protein: CASSLEGAADEQFF.

The rearrangement links TRBV7-9 to TRBJ1-2; TRBD1 matches at 7 bases. The V gene end was trimmed by 5 bases and the J gene end by 7 bases; junction bases not matched to a gene: 10. The CDR3 covers 14 residues. The germline V gene encodes CDR1 SEHNR and CDR2 FQNEAQ (reference sequence). CDR3 sequence reads: CASSARTGQGGYTF. In DNA form, the CDR3 reads TGTGCCAGCAGCGCCCGGACAGGCCAAGGTGGCTACACCTTC.

The rearrangement joins TRBV2 to TRBJ2-3, with TRBD2 matching over 14 bases. V trimming: 4 bases; J trimming: 3 bases; junction bases outside the gene matches: 3. CDR1 is SNHLY, CDR2 FYNNEI, per germline. The CDR3 has 16 residues. CDR3 bases: TGTGCCAGCAGTGTTGGGACTAGCGGGAGAACAGATACGCAGTATTTT. It codes for CASSVGTSGRTDTQYF.

The chain links TRBV5-4 to TRBJ2-7, with D maybe TRBD2 (5 bases). Trimming cost V 1 base and J 1 base, with 12 bases left between them. This CDR3 is 15 amino acids long. Germline loops: CDR1 SGHNT, CDR2 YYREEE (reference sequence). CDR3 sequence (DNA): TGTGCCAGCAGCTTGAAGGGCGGAGGATCCTACGAGCAGTACTTC. It translates to CASSLKGGGSYEQYF.

J is TRBJ2-7 and V is TRBV6-1; 7 bases agree with TRBD1. Germline V CDR1 and CDR2: MNHNS, SASEGT. The J segment lost 1 base and the V segment lost 4 bases, leaving 13 bases of the junction unmatched. The CDR3 consists of 17 residues. The CDR3 bases are TGTGCCAGCAGTGTTGGATCTCGGGACAGAATGTCCTACGAGCAGTACTTC. It is translated as CASSVGSRDRMSYEQYF.

As regards this clone: Germline is not matched at one junction end, which may reflect a read error. J is TRBJ2-7 and V is TRBV7-7; 11 bases align to TRBD2. Germline V CDR1 and CDR2: SSHAT, FNYEAQ (reference sequence). The CDR3 has 19 residues. In DNA, the CDR3 is TGTGCTAGCAGCTTATCATGGATAGCGGGAGGGGAGGTCTCCTACGAGCAGTACTTC. Translating gives CASSLSWIAGGEVSYEQYF.

The chain joins TRBV30 to TRBJ1-1; D is perhaps TRBD1 (6 bases). Trimming shortened V by 3 bases and J by 5 bases, and 19 bases separated the two germline ends. CDR3 size: 15 residues. CDR1 is GTSNPN and CDR2 is SVGIG in the germline V gene (reference sequence). CDR3 coding DNA: TGTGCCTGGAGCGTGACAGGTGCTAAGCTGACTGAAGCTTTCTTT. Protein: CAWSVTGAKLTEAFF.

The genes are TRBV6-5 and TRBJ2-5, with 9 bases that match TRBD2. CDR1 and CDR2 (germline): MNHEY, SVGAGI. J lost 4 bases, V lost 3 bases, and 6 bases had no gene match. This CDR3 is built from 15 residues. The chain's CDR3 is CASSYAGGPGETQYF. CDR3 coding DNA: TGTGCCAGCAGTTATGCGGGAGGGCCTGGAGAGACCCAGTACTTC.

DNA for the CDR3: TGTGCCAGCAGCGTAGAAGTACAGTCTCCATATAACTATGGCTACACCTTC. Protein: CASSVEVQSPYNYGYTF. V is TRBV9 and J is TRBJ1-2, with unresolved D. The CDR3 contains 17 residues. Looked up from germline, CDR1 is SGDLS and CDR2 is YYNGEE. V lost 0 bases and J lost 1, with 16 bases in between.

The CDR3 is CASGSNVRGRYNEQFF. The CDR3 region has the DNA TGTGCTAGTGGCTCCAACGTCAGGGGGCGTTACAATGAGCAGTTCTTC. The gene calls are TRBV12-5 and TRBJ2-1; 8 bases map to TRBD1. The CDR3 runs 16 residues. Germline assignment: CDR1 LGHNT and CDR2 FRNRAP. The J segment lost 4 bases and the V segment lost 6 bases, leaving 11 bases of the junction unmatched.

This rearrangement joins TRBV7-2 to TRBJ1-5; D perhaps matches TRBD1 (6 bases). The CDR3 sequence is 16 residues long. Germline V CDR1 and CDR2: SGHTA, FQGNSA. V shed 1 base and J shed 1 base, with 11 bases lying between them. CDR3 protein: CASSLDQGYSNQPQHF. The CDR3 bases are TGTGCCAGCAGCTTAGATCAGGGGTACAGCAATCAGCCCCAGCATTTT.

This chain uses TRBV10-3 with TRBJ2-5, with 8 bases fitting TRBD1. CDR1 and CDR2 from the germline V gene are ENHRY and SYGVKD. The CDR3 totals 14 residues. V was pared by 10 bases and J by 2 bases, with 9 bases of the junction left unmatched. The CDR3 DNA is TGTGCCAACAGGACAGGGTCGCTTCAAGAGACCCAGTACTTC. This translates into CANRTGSLQETQYF.

This sequence joins TRBV7-2 and TRBJ2-5; 9 nucleotides match TRBD1. Trimming removed 1 base from V and 5 bases from J; junction bases left unmatched: 5. The germline V gene has CDR1 SGHTA and CDR2 FQGNSA. The CDR3 contains 15 residues. CDR3 loop: CASSLGGQGGETQYF. Here the CDR3 DNA reads TGTGCCAGCAGCTTAGGGGGACAGGGTGGGGAGACCCAGTACTTC. The full variable domain, completed using reference TRBV7-2 and TRBJ2-5, is GAGVSQSPSNKVTEKGKDVELRCDPISGHTALYWYRQSLGQGLEFLIYFQGNSAPDKSGLPSDRFSAERTGGSVSTLTIQRTQQEDSAVYLCASSLGGQGGETQYFGPGTRLLVL.

V and J are TRBV2 and TRBJ2-5; 12 nucleotides align to TRBD2. CDR3 length equals 18 residues. V shed 5 bases, J shed 1 base, and the junction held 11 bases outside the gene matches. CDR1 and CDR2 from the germline V gene are SNHLY and FYNNEI. The CDR3 DNA sequence: TGTGCCAGCAGTAAAGGCACACTAGCGGGAGGCCTCCAAGAGACCCAGTACTTC. It translates to CASSKGTLAGGLQETQYF.

The chain carries TRBV4-1 and TRBJ1-2; 8 bases line up with TRBD1. The CDR3 consists of 18 residues. After removal of 0 bases from V and 5 bases from J, the junction contained 14 bases not matched to a gene. In germline, CDR1 is MGHRA, CDR2 YSYEKL. CDR3 amino acids: CASSQDMAGSGGYYGYTF. In DNA form, the CDR3 reads TGCGCCAGCAGCCAAGATATGGCGGGGTCAGGGGGCTATTATGGCTACACCTTC.

The chain has TRBV28 and TRBJ2-1; 9 nucleotides match TRBD2. The CDR3 is 16 amino acids. The junction had 4 bases not matched to a gene; V was cut back by 0 bases and J by 4 bases. Germline CDR1 is MDHEN and CDR2 is SYDVKM. DNA of the CDR3: TGTGCCAGCAGTTTATGGGCGGGAGGGTTATACAATGAGCAGTTCTTC. It specifies CASSLWAGGLYNEQFF. Full variable domain (rest looked up from reference TRBV28 and TRBJ2-1): DVKVTQSSRYLVKRTGEKVFLECVQDMDHENMFWYRQDPGLGLRLIYFSYDVKMKEKGDIPEGYSVSREKKERFSLILESASTNQTSMYLCASSLWAGGLYNEQFFGPGTRLTVL.

The chain links TRBV2 to TRBJ2-7, with 9 nucleotides matching TRBD1. Germline V CDR1 and CDR2: SNHLY, FYNNEI. V was pared by 6 bases and J by 2 bases, with 8 bases of the junction left unmatched. The CDR3 has 15 residues. CDR3 in DNA: TGTGCCAGCAGGACACAGGGGGCGTTAACCTACGAGCAGTACTTC. This encodes CASRTQGALTYEQYF.

The chain joins TRBV2 to TRBJ1-2; D is ambiguous. The CDR3 runs to 15 residues. V was cut by 1 base and J by 4 bases, with 13 bases left in between. Germline V lookup: CDR1 SNHLY, CDR2 FYNNEI. CDR3 amino acids: CASSEGGSEIYGYTF. CDR3 coding DNA: TGTGCCAGCAGTGAAGGCGGGTCCGAAATCTATGGCTACACCTTC.

This clone is a singleton in its sample. The chain uses TRBV7-9 and TRBJ2-7; D ambiguous. The V gene lost 0 bases and the J gene lost 2 bases, with 8 bases spanning the gap. Germline V gene sequence: CDR1 SEHNR, CDR2 FQNEAQ (reference sequence). The CDR3 runs 14 residues. The CDR3 loop reads CASSLAQIPYEQYF. CDR3 nucleotides: TGTGCCAGCAGCTTAGCCCAGATCCCCTACGAGCAGTACTTC.

This clone has a single count. The chain has TRBV28 and TRBJ1-1; 7 bases are a match to TRBD1. The CDR3 sequence is 14 residues long. Per the germline V gene, CDR1 is MDHEN and CDR2 is SYDVKM. V lost 4 bases, J lost 7 bases, and 9 bases stayed unmatched. The CDR3 sequence: CASSSQTGLSEAFF. The CDR3 nucleotides read TGTGCCAGCAGTTCCCAGACAGGGTTGAGTGAAGCTTTCTTT.

J is TRBJ1-2 and V is TRBV6-1; D remains ambiguous. The germline CDR1 and CDR2 sequences are MNHNS and SASEGT. The CDR3 runs 14 residues. V lost 3 bases and J lost 2, with 10 bases in between. The CDR3 reads CASSESAGNYGYTF. The DNA of the CDR3 is TGTGCCAGCAGTGAGTCGGCGGGGAACTATGGCTACACCTTC.

This chain uses TRBV2 with TRBJ2-7; tentatively, D is TRBD1 (5 bases). CDR1 and CDR2 from the germline V gene are SNHLY and FYNNEI. This CDR3 contains 14 residues. Trimming removed 6 bases at V and 2 bases at J, with 14 bases between. This chain's CDR3 is CASRLGQSTYEQYF. The CDR3 region has the DNA TGTGCCAGCAGGTTAGGACAATCAACCTACGAGCAGTACTTC.

This chain joins TRBV19 and TRBJ2-4; a weak D match, TRBD2 (5 bases). The CDR3 has 16 residues. The V gene lost 2 bases and the J gene lost 1 base, with 12 bases spanning the gap. Germline V gives CDR1 LNHDA, CDR2 SQIVND (reference sequence). CDR3 nucleotide sequence: TGTGCCAGTAGTATATCAGGATCGGGGGCCAAAAACATTCAGTACTTC. This sequence encodes CASSISGSGAKNIQYF.

The rearrangement joins TRBV4-3 to TRBJ2-6; TRBD1 agrees at 10 bases. With V trimmed by 1 base and J by 4 bases, 4 bases remained unmatched. The CDR3 is 17 amino acids. The germline V gene encodes CDR1 LGHNA and CDR2 YSLEER. CDR3 DNA: TGCGCCAGCAGCCAAGGGGGACAGGGGACCGGGGCCAACGTCCTGACTTTC. It codes for CASSQGGQGTGANVLTF.

The chain has TRBV10-3 and TRBJ2-3; 10 positions agree with TRBD2. This CDR3 has 16 residues. Germline-derived CDR1 and CDR2 are ENHRY and SYGVKD. Trimming at V came to 0 bases and at J to 2 bases, leaving 2 bases not matched to a gene. DNA for the CDR3: TGTGCCATCAGTGAGTCGAGCGGGGGGGACACAGATACGCAGTATTTT. Translated: CAISESSGGDTDTQYF.

The V call is TRBV4-3, the J call TRBJ2-7; D may be TRBD2 (5 bases). V was pared by 3 bases and J by 5 bases, with 11 bases between. There are 13 residues in the CDR3. Germline CDR1 reads LGHNA; CDR2 reads YSLEER. CDR3 coding DNA: TGCGCCAGCAGCCACGGACTCCAAAACGAGCAGTACTTC. Protein sequence: CASSHGLQNEQYF.

The V gene is TRBV30, the J gene TRBJ1-1; a possible D gene is TRBD1 (6 bases). The length of the CDR3 is 15 residues. CDR1 and CDR2 (germline): GTSNPN, SVGIG (reference sequence). V lost 0 bases to trimming and J lost 1 base, with 12 bases between them. The CDR3 loop reads CAWSVSGARNTEAFF. DNA of the CDR3: TGTGCCTGGAGTGTATCAGGGGCACGGAACACTGAAGCTTTCTTT. The whole variable domain, filled in from reference TRBV30 and TRBJ1-1, reads SQTIHQWPATLVQPVGSPLSLECTVEGTSNPNLYWYRQAAGRGLQLLFYSVGIGQISSEVPQNLSASRPQDRQFILSSKKLLLSDSGFYLCAWSVSGARNTEAFFGQGTRLTVV.

V gene TRBV7-2 combines with J gene TRBJ1-1, with D possibly being TRBD1 (6 bases). Germline V gene data show CDR1 as SGHTA and CDR2 as FQGNSA. This CDR3 is 15 amino acids long. V was shortened by 4 bases and J by 0 bases, with 12 bases between the two germline ends. The CDR3 sequence is CASSWTEALNTEAFF. For the CDR3, the DNA is TGTGCCAGCAGCTGGACAGAGGCCTTGAACACTGAAGCTTTCTTT.

The chain uses TRBV27 and TRBJ2-7; the match to TRBD1 covers 7 bases. Trimming removed 9 bases from V and 3 bases from J; junction bases left unmatched: 14. The germline gives CDR1 MNHEY, CDR2 SMNVEV (reference sequence). This CDR3 is 15 amino acids long. CDR3 sequence (DNA): TGTGCCAGTCACGCAACAGGGGCAGGGAGCTACGAGCAGTACTTC. Encoded protein: CASHATGAGSYEQYF.